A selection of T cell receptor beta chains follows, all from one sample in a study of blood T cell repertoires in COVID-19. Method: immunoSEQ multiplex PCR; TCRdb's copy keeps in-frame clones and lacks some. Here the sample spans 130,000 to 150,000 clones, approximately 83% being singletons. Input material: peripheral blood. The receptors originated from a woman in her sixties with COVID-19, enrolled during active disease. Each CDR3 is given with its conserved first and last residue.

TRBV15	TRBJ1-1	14	CATSRDQVNTEAFF
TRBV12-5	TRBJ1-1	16	CASGLVAQGPNTEAFF
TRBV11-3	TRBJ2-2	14	CASSNRGSTGELFF
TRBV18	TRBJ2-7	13	CASSPGLSYEQYF
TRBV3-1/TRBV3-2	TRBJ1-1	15	CASSQETGGNTEAFF
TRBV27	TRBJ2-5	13	CASSTQGKETQYF
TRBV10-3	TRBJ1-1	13	CAISTGLNTEAFF
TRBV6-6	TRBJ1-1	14	CASSYDRWSTEAFF
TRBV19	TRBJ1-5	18	CASSLRVPIMRSNQPQHF
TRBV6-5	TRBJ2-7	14	CASSYSDRGYEQYF
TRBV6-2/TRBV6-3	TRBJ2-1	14	CASSAAGTLGEQFF
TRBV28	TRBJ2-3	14	CASSLTAIGDTQYF
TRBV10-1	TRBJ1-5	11	CASSEGRYRGF
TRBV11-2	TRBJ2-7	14	CASSLVRGPYEQYF
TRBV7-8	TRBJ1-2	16	CASSLKGTGGVSGYTF
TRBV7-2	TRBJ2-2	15	CASSLAVPSAGELFF
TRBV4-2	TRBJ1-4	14	CASSQGYERRKLFF
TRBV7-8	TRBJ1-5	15	CASSLDLQGEKPQHF
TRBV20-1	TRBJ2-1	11	CSARGGAEQFF
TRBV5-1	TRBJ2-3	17	CASSLDLAGDSTDTQYF
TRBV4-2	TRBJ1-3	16	CASSQVGTDSGNTIYF
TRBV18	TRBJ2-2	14	CASSPRERAGELFF
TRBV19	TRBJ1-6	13	CASRRGINSPLHF
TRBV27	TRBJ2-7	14	CASQPTGGASEQYF
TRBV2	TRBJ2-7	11	CASSRLVEQYF
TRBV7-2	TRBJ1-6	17	CASSSKRESSYNSPLHF
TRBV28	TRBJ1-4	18	CAAMAGGAQFTTNEKLFF
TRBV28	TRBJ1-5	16	CASNFWRAGRNQPQHF
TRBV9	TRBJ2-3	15	CANSVESGGSDTQYF